A single sample is the source of the 16 T cell receptor beta chains below, sequenced in a study of blood T cell repertoires in COVID-19. The assay was immunoSEQ multiplex PCR, and TCRdb's table has in-frame clones only and misses some. Among around 70,000 clones listed, about 90% were seen once. Specimen: peripheral blood. These receptors came from a human donor in a cohort sampled during active COVID-19.

The chain recombines TRBV7-3 with TRBJ2-1, with D perhaps matching TRBD1 (6 bases). The V and J ends lost 4 bases and 0 bases respectively, with 10 bases between them. Germline assignment: CDR1 SGHTA and CDR2 FQGTGA. The CDR3 sequence is 15 residues long. This CDR3 is CASSYDRISYNEQFF. As DNA, the CDR3 is TGTGCCAGCAGCTACGACAGGATCTCCTACAATGAGCAGTTCTTC. The full variable domain, rest sourced from reference TRBV7-3 and TRBJ2-1, is GAGVSQTPSNKVTEKGKYVELRCDPISGHTALYWYRQSLGQGPEFLIYFQGTGAADDSGLPNDRFFAVRPEGSVSTLKIQRTERGDSAVYLCASSYDRISYNEQFFGPGTRLTVL.

The chain links TRBV4-1 to TRBJ2-7; TRBD1 might be the D (6 bases). Trimming removed 5 bases from V and 7 bases from J, with 15 bases in between. CDR3 size: 13 residues. Germline V gives CDR1 MGHRA, CDR2 YSYEKL. The CDR3 spells CASSTGSSGEQYF. As DNA, the CDR3 is TGCGCCAGCAGCACAGGGTCTTCGGGTGAGCAGTACTTC.

V and J are TRBV10-3 and TRBJ1-6; TRBD1 is a possible D gene (5 bases). CDR3 length: 17 residues. V dropped 2 bases and J dropped 6 bases, with 17 bases sitting between them. Germline V lookup: CDR1 ENHRY, CDR2 SYGVKD. CDR3 residues: CAISESQGRAVNSPLHF. The DNA for the CDR3 is TGTGCCATCAGTGAGAGCCAGGGCCGGGCGGTTAATTCACCCCTCCACTTT.

The chain is built from TRBV7-9 and TRBJ2-7; no clear D gene. V lost 5 bases and J lost 1, with 12 bases in between. This CDR3 is 14 amino acids long. From germline, CDR1 is SEHNR and CDR2 FQNEAQ (reference sequence). CDR3 protein: CASSDTSFSYEQYF. The CDR3 nucleotides are TGTGCCAGCAGCGATACAAGTTTTTCCTACGAGCAGTACTTC.

The CDR3 loop is CASNQDRGNEQFF. CDR3 DNA: TGTGCCAGTAACCAGGACAGGGGCAATGAGCAGTTCTTC. The chain links TRBV19 to TRBJ2-1, with 9 bases identical to TRBD1. The germline gives CDR1 LNHDA, CDR2 SQIVND (reference sequence). This CDR3 is built from 13 residues. V shed 7 bases and J 6 bases; nucleotides not matched to a gene: 4.

V and J are TRBV30 and TRBJ1-5, with D possibly TRBD1 on 6 matching bases. Germline-derived CDR1 and CDR2 are GTSNPN and SVGIG (reference sequence). This CDR3 region has 13 residues. The V end was cut by 5 bases, the J end by 0 bases, with 8 bases between. The CDR3, as DNA: TGTGCCTGGGGACAGTATAGCAATCAGCCCCAGCATTTT. It specifies CAWGQYSNQPQHF. The whole variable domain, remainder taken from reference TRBV30 and TRBJ1-5, is SQTIHQWPATLVQPVGSPLSLECTVEGTSNPNLYWYRQAAGRGLQLLFYSVGIGQISSEVPQNLSASRPQDRQFILSSKKLLLSDSGFYLCAWGQYSNQPQHFGDGTRLSIL.

The chain recombines TRBV7-2 with TRBJ2-5, with 10 bases lining up with TRBD2. With 2 bases clipped from V and 2 bases from J, the junction kept 2 bases outside the gene matches. CDR3 length: 15 amino acids. CDR1 and CDR2 (germline): SGHTA, FQGNSA. CDR3 protein: CASSLQAGGQETQYF. CDR3 nucleotide sequence: TGTGCCAGCAGCTTACAAGCGGGGGGGCAAGAGACCCAGTACTTC. The full variable domain, rest sourced from reference TRBV7-2 and TRBJ2-5, is GAGVSQSPSNKVTEKGKDVELRCDPISGHTALYWYRQSLGQGLEFLIYFQGNSAPDKSGLPSDRFSAERTGGSVSTLTIQRTQQEDSAVYLCASSLQAGGQETQYFGPGTRLLVL.

The chain has TRBV19 and TRBJ2-3, with no clear D. Between the trimmed V and J ends, which lost 6 bases and 0 bases, there was a span of 10 bases. The CDR3 has 14 residues. CDR1 LNHDA and CDR2 SQIVND come from the germline V gene (reference sequence). CDR3 loop: CASRSPYSTDTQYF. The DNA of the CDR3 is TGTGCCAGTAGATCGCCCTACAGCACAGATACGCAGTATTTT.

This chain joins TRBV10-3 and TRBJ1-2; the match to TRBD1 covers 7 bases. With 0 bases clipped from V and 8 bases from J, the junction kept 3 bases outside the gene matches. CDR3 length: 13 amino acids. The germline CDR1 and CDR2 sequences are ENHRY and SYGVKD. Here the CDR3 DNA reads TGTGCCATCAGTGAGTCAACAGGGGTCGGCTACACCTTC. It codes for CAISESTGVGYTF.

The chain is built from TRBV6-5 and TRBJ2-3, with a possible D match to TRBD2 (5 bases). The germline V and J ends were trimmed by 2 bases and 0 bases, with 12 bases remaining between them. This CDR3 is built from 16 residues. Germline lookup yields CDR1 MNHEY and CDR2 SVGAGI. The CDR3 DNA follows: TGTGCCAGCAGTTACAATGCCCGCGGGAGCACAGATACGCAGTATTTT. This gives the protein CASSYNARGSTDTQYF.

V gene TRBV11-1 combines with J gene TRBJ1-1; D may be TRBD1 (5 bases). Germline values: CDR1 SGHAT, CDR2 FQDESV (reference sequence). Deletions cut 5 bases from V and 5 bases from J, with 18 bases between. The CDR3 is 15 amino acids. CDR3 sequence (DNA): TGTGCCAGCAGCCCGGGACTATTAATTGGGACTGAAGCTTTCTTT. Its translation: CASSPGLLIGTEAFF.

The rearrangement links TRBV3-1 (or the pseudogene TRBV3-2) to TRBJ1-6; D may be TRBD1 (6 bases). The V end was cut by 5 bases, the J end by 0 bases, with 8 bases between. This CDR3 is 15 amino acids long. Germline CDR1 reads LGHDT; CDR2 reads YNNKEL (reference sequence). CDR3 in amino acids: CASSRDTSYNSPLHF. In nucleotides, the CDR3 is TGTGCCAGCAGCAGGGACACCTCCTATAATTCACCCCTCCACTTT.

The chain uses TRBV5-6 and TRBJ1-5; TRBD1 might be the D (6 bases). The germline V gene has CDR1 SGHDT and CDR2 YYEEEE. Trimming left V 4 bases short and J 4 bases short, with 9 bases between. The CDR3 has 13 amino acids. CDR3 nucleotide sequence: TGTGCCAGCAGCGCACAGGGTAATCAGCCCCAGCATTTT. Translated, it gives CASSAQGNQPQHF.

The chain employs TRBV11-2 and TRBJ2-2; TRBD2 matches 9 bases. Germline V lookup: CDR1 SGHAT, CDR2 FQNNGV. V gave up 3 bases and J gave up 7 bases; unmatched junction bases: 9. This CDR3 has 16 amino acids. The CDR3 nucleotides read TGTGCCAGCAGCTTCGCTAGCGGGGTGAATATCGGGGAGCTGTTTTTT. Protein product: CASSFASGVNIGELFF.

The rearrangement links TRBV14 to TRBJ1-4; D is undetermined. Looked up from germline, CDR1 is SGHDN and CDR2 is FVKESK. V lost 0 bases and J 0 bases, leaving 11 bases between the germline ends. The CDR3 length is 17 residues. The CDR3, as DNA: TGTGCCAGCAGCCAAGAGGGGAGCCTTGCAACTAATGAAAAACTGTTTTTT. This encodes CASSQEGSLATNEKLFF.

The V and J genes are TRBV19 and TRBJ2-7; 10 nucleotides match TRBD1. The CDR3 totals 15 residues. The V and J ends lost 5 bases and 9 bases, in that order; junction bases with no gene match: 13. CDR1 and CDR2 (germline): LNHDA, SQIVND (reference sequence). The chain's CDR3 is CASSLWTGGNSVQYF. In nucleotides, the CDR3 is TGTGCCAGTAGTCTCTGGACAGGGGGGAATTCGGTGCAGTACTTC.